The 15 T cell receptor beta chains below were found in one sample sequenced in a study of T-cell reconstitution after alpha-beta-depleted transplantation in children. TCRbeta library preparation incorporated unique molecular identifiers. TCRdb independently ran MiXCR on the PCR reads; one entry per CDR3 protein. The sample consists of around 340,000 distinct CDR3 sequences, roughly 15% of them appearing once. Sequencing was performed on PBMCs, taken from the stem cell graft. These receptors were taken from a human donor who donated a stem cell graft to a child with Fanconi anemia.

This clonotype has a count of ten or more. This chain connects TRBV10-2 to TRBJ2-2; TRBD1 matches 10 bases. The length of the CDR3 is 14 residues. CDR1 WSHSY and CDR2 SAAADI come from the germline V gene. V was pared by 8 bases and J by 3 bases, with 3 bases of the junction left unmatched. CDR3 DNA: TGCGCCAGCGGGGACAGGGGACACACCGGGGAGCTGTTTTTT. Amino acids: CASGDRGHTGELFF.

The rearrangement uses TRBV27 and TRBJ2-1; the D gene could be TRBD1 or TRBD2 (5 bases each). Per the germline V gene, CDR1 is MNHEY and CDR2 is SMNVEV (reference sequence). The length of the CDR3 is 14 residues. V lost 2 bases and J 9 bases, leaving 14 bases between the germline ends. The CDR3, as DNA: TGTGCCAGCAGTTTAATCTATTTAGGGACTGAGCAGTTCTTC. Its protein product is CASSLIYLGTEQFF.

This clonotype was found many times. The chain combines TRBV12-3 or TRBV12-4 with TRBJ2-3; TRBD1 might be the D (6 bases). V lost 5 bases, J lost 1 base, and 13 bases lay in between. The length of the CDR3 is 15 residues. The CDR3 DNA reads TGTGCCAGCAGTCATCTGAACAGGGGCACAGATACGCAGTATTTT. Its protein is CASSHLNRGTDTQYF.

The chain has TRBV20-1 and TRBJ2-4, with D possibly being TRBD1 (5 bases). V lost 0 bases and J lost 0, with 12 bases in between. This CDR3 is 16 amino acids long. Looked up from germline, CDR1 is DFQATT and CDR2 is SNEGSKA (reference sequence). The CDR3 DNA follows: TGCAGTGCTAGAGACCTGAAGGGGAAAGCCAAAAACATTCAGTACTTC. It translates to CSARDLKGKAKNIQYF.

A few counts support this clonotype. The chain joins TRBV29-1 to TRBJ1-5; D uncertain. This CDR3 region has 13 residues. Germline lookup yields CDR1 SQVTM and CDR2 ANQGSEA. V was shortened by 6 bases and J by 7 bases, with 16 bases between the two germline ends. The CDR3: CSVVQTFGQPQHF. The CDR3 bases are TGCAGCGTGGTACAGACTTTCGGGCAGCCCCAGCATTTT.

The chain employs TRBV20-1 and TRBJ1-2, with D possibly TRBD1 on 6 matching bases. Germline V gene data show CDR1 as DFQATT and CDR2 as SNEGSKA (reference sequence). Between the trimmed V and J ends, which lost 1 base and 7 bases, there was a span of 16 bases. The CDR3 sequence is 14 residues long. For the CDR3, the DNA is TGCAGTGCTAGAGTAGGGGGGGCGCAGGGTGGCTACACCTTC. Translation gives CSARVGGAQGGYTF.

The CDR3, as DNA: TGCAGCGTGTTGACAGGGGGAACTGAAGCTTTCTTT. Translation: CSVLTGGTEAFF. This chain links TRBV29-1 with TRBJ1-1, with 9 bases fitting TRBD1. The J segment lost 5 bases and the V segment lost 6 bases, leaving 4 bases of the junction unmatched. Germline values: CDR1 SQVTM, CDR2 ANQGSEA. The CDR3 contains 12 residues.

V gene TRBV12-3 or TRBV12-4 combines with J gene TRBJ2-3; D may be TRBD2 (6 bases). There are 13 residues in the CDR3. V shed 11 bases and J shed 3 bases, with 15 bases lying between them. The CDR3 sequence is CAGSRGFTDTQYF. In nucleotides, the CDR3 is TGTGCCGGTTCTCGGGGGTTTACAGATACGCAGTATTTT.

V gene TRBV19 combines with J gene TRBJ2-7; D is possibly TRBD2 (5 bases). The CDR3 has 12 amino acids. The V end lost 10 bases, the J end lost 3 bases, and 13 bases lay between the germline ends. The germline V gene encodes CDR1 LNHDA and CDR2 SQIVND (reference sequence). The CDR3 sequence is CATMGDNYEQYF. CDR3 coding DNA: TGTGCCACCATGGGAGACAACTACGAGCAGTACTTC.

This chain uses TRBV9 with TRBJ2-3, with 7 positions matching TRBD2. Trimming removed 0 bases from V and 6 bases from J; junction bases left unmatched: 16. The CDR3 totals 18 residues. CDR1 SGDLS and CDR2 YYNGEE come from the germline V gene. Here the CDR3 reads CASSVATGGRTSVDTQYF. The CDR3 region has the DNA TGTGCCAGCAGCGTAGCTACGGGGGGACGGACTTCGGTCGATACGCAGTATTTT.

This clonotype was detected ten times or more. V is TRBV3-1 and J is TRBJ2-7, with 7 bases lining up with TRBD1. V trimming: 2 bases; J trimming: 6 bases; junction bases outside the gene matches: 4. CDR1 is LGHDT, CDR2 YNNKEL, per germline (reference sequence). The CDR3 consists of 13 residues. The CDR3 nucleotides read TGTGCCAGCAGCCAACTCAACAGGGGCGAGCAGTACTTC. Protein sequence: CASSQLNRGEQYF.

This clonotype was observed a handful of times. CDR3 sequence reads: CSARDRILGETQYF. CDR3 bases: TGCAGTGCTAGAGATCGGATACTTGGGGAGACCCAGTACTTC. The gene calls are TRBV20-1 and TRBJ2-5; D remains unclear. Trimming removed 0 bases at V and 5 bases at J, with 13 bases between. The germline V gene has CDR1 DFQATT and CDR2 SNEGSKA (reference sequence). CDR3 length equals 14 residues.

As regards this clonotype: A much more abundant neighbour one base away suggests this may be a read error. The CDR3, as DNA: TGTGTCACCAAGACAGGCGCCCTGCAGACCCAGTACTTC. Translated, it gives CVTKTGALQTQYF. The gene calls are TRBV12-3 or TRBV12-4 and TRBJ2-5, with a tentative D call TRBD1 (6 bases). The CDR3 spans 13 residues.

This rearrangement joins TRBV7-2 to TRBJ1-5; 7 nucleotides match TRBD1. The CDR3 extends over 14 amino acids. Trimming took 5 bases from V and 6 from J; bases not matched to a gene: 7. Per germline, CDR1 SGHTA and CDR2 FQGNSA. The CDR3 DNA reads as TGTGCCAGCAGCAGGGGGCACGGCGGTCAGCCCCAGCATTTT. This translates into CASSRGHGGQPQHF.

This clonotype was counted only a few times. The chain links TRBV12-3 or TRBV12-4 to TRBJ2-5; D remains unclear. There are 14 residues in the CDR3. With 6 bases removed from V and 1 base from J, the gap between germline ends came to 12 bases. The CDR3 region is CASSLGNSQETQYF. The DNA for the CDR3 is TGTGCCAGCAGCCTGGGAAATAGCCAAGAGACCCAGTACTTC.